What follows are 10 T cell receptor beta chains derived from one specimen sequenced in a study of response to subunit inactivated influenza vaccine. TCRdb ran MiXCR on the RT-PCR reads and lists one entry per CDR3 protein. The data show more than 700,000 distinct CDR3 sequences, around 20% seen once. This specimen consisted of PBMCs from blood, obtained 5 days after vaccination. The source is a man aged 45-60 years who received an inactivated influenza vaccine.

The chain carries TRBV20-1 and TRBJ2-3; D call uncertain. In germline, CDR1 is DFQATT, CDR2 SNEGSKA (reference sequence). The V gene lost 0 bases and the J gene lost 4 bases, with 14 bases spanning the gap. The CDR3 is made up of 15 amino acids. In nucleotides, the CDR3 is TGCAGTGCTAGAGATCGGGTCGGGTACTCAGATACGCAGTATTTT. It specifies CSARDRVGYSDTQYF.

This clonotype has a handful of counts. As DNA, the CDR3 is TGCAGTGCTAGAGATCGAAGGGTGTATGGCTACACCTTC. Its protein is CSARDRRVYGYTF. J is TRBJ1-2 and V is TRBV20-1; D uncertain. This CDR3 is 13 amino acids long. Germline V gene sequence: CDR1 DFQATT, CDR2 SNEGSKA (reference sequence). The V end lost 0 bases, the J end lost 5 bases, and 10 bases lay between the germline ends.

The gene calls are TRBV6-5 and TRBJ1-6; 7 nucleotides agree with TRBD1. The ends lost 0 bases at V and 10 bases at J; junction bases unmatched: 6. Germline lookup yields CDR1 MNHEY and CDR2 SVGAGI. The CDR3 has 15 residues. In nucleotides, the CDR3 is TGTGCCAGCAGTTACTCGGACAGGCACTTATCACCCCTCCACTTT. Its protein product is CASSYSDRHLSPLHF.

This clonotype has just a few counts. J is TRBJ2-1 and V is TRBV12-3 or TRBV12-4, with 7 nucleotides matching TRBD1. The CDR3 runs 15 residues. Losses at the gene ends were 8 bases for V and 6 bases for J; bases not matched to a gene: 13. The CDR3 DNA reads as TGTGCCAGCGTCTCTGAGGGGGCGGAAGGCAATGAGCAGTTCTTC. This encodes CASVSEGAEGNEQFF.

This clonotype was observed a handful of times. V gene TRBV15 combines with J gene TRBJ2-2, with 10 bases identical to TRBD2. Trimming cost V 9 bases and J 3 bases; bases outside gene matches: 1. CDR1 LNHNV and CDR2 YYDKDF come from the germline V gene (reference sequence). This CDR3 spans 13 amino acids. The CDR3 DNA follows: TGTGCCACTAGCGGGAGGTACACCGGGGAGCTGTTTTTT. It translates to CATSGRYTGELFF. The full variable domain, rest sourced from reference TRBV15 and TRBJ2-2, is DAMVIQNPRYQVTQFGKPVTLSCSQTLNHNVMYWYQQKSSQAPKLLFHYYDKDFNNEADTPDNFQSRRPNTSFCFLDIRSPGLGDTAMYLCATSGRYTGELFFGEGSRLTVL.

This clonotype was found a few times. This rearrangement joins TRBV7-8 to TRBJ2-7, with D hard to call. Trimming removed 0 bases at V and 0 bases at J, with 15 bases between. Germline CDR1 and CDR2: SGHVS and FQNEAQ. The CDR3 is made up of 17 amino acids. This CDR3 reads CASSLAPRSTSSYEQYF. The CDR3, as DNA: TGTGCCAGCAGCTTAGCCCCCAGATCCACGAGCTCCTACGAGCAGTACTTC.

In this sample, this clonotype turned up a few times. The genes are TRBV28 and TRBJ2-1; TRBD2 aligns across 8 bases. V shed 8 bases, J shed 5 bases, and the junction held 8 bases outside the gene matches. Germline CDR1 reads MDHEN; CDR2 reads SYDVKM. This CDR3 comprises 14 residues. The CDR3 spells CASHSGSSNNEQFF. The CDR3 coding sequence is TGTGCCAGCCACAGCGGGAGTAGTAACAATGAGCAGTTCTTC.

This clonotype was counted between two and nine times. CDR3 coding DNA: TGTGCCAGCAACCTGAGGTCCCGGGGGGAGGGCTACACCTTC. This translates into CASNLRSRGEGYTF. The chain carries TRBV12-3 or TRBV12-4 and TRBJ1-2; a possible D gene is TRBD1 (5 bases). The CDR3 has 14 residues. V lost 7 bases, J lost 8 bases, and 20 bases lay in between.

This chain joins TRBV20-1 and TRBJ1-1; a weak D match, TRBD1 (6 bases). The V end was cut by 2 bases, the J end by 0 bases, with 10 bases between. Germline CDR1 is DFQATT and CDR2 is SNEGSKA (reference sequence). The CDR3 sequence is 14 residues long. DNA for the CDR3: TGCAGTGCTAGAAGGGGGGTTCTGAACACTGAAGCTTTCTTT. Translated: CSARRGVLNTEAFF.

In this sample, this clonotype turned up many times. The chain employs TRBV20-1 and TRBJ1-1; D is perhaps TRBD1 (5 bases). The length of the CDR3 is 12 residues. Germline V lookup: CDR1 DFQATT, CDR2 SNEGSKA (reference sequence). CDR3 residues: CRVDTMNTEAFF. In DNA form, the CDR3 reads TGCAGGGTGGACACCATGAACACTGAAGCTTTCTTT.